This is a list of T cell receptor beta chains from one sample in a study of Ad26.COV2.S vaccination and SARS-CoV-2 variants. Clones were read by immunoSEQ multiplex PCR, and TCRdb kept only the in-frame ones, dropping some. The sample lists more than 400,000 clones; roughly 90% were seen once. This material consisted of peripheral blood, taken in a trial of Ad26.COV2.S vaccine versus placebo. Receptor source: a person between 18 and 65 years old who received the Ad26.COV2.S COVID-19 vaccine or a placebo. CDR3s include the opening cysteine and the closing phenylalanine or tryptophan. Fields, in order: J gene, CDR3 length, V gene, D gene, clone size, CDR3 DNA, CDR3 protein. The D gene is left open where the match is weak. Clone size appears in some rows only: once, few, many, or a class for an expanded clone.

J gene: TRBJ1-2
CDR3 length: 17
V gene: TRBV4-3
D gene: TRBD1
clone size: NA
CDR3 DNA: TGCGCCAGCAGCCAAGAAAATCCCGCGGACAGGGGGGATGGCTACACCTTC
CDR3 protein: CASSQENPADRGDGYTF

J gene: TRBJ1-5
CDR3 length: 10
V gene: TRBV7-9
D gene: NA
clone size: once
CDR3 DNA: TGTGCCAAGGAAGGTCAGCCCCAGCATTTT
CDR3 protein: CAKEGQPQHF

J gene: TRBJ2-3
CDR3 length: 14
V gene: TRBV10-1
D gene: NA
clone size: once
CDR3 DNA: TGCGCCAGCAGCCCCGACAGGCACGGGGATACGCAGTATTTT
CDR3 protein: CASSPDRHGDTQYF

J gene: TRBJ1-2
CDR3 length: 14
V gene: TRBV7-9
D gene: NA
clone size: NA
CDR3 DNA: TGTGCCAGCAGCTTAGAAGGGGGGCTGTCTGGCTACACCTTC
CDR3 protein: CASSLEGGLSGYTF

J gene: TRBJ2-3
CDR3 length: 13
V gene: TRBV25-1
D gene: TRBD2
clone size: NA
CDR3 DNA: TGTGCCAGCAGACGGGGGGGCACAGATACGCAGTATTTT
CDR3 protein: CASRRGGTDTQYF

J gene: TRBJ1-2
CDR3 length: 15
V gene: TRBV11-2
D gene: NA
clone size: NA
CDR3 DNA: TGTGCCAGCAGCCCCGGGCCGAACAGTATCGACGGCTACACCTTC
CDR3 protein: CASSPGPNSIDGYTF

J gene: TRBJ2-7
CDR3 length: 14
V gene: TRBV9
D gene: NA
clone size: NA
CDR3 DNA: TGTGCCAGCAGCGTTTCCAGCCTCACCTACGAGCAGTACTTC
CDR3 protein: CASSVSSLTYEQYF

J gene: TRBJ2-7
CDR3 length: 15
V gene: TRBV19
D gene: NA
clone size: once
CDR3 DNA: TGTGCCAGTAGCCATACAGGGAATTCAATCTACGAGCAGTACTTC
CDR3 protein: CASSHTGNSIYEQYF

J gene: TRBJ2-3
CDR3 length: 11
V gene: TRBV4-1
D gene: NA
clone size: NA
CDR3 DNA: TGCGCCAGCAGCCAAGGCGGCAGCCAGTATTTT
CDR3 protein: CASSQGGSQYF

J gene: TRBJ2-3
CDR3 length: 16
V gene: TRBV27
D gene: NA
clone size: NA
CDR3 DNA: TGTGCCAGCAGTTTCCACTGGACTTTTAGCACAGATACGCAGTATTTT
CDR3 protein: CASSFHWTFSTDTQYF

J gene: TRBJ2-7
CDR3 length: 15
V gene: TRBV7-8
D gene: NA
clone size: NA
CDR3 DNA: TGTGCCAGCAGCCGCGGGGGCCCGAGCCCCTACGAGCAGTACTTC
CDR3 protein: CASSRGGPSPYEQYF

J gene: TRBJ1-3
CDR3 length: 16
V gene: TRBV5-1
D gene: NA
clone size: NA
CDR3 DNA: TGCGCCAGCAGCTTGGGTGGTAGAAACTTGGGAAACACCATATATTTT
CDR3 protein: CASSLGGRNLGNTIYF

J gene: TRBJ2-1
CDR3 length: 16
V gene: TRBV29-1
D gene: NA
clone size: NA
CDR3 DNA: TGCAGCGTTGAAGAATCAGACTGGAGTACGACATATGAGCAGTTCTTC
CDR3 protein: CSVEESDWSTTYEQFF

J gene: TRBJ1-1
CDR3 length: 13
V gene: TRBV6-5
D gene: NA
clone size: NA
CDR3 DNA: TGTGCCAGCAGAGTACACCGGAACACTGAAGCTTTCTTT
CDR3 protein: CASRVHRNTEAFF

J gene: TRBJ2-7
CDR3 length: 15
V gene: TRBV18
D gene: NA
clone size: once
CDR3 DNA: TGTGCCAGCTGTAATAGTGGGACCGTGTCCTACGAGCAGTACTTC
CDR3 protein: CASCNSGTVSYEQYF

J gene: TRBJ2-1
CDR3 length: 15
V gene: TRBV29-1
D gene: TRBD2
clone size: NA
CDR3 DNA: TGCAGCGTTCCGGGCGAGCGGGGGGCCTACAATGAGCAGTTCTTC
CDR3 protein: CSVPGERGAYNEQFF

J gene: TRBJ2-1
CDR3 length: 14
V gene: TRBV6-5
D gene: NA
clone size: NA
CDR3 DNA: TGTGCCAGCAGTCTGGGGCTAGGGAACAATGAGCAGTTCTTC
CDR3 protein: CASSLGLGNNEQFF

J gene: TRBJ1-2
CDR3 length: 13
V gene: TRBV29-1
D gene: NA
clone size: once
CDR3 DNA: TGCAGCGTTGATCGGGGAATCGTTAGTGGCTACACCTTC
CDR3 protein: CSVDRGIVSGYTF

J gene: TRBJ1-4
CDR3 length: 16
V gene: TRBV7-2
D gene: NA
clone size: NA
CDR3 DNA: TGTGCCAGCAGCCTCAGAGGGGGGGCTTTGAATGAAAAACTGTTTTTT
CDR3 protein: CASSLRGGALNEKLFF

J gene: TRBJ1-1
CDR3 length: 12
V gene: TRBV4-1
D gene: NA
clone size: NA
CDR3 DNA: TGCGCCAGCAGTGGGGGGAGCACTGAAGCTTTCTTT
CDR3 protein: CASSGGSTEAFF